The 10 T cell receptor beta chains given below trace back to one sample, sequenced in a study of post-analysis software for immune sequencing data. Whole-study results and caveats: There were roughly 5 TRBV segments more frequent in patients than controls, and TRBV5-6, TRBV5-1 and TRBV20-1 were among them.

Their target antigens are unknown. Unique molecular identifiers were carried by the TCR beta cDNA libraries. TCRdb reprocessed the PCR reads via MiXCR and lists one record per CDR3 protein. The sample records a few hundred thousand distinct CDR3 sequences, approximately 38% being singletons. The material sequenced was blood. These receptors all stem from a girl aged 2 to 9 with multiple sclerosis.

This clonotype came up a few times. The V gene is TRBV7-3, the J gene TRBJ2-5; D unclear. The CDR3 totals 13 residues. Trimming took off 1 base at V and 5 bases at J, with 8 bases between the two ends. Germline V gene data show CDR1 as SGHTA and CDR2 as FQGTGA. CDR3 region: CASSLSNRETQYF. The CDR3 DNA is TGTGCCAGCAGCTTAAGCAACCGGGAGACCCAGTACTTC. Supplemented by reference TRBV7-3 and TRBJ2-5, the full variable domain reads GAGVSQTPSNKVTEKGKYVELRCDPISGHTALYWYRQSLGQGPEFLIYFQGTGAADDSGLPNDRFFAVRPEGSVSTLKIQRTERGDSAVYLCASSLSNRETQYFGPGTRLLVL.

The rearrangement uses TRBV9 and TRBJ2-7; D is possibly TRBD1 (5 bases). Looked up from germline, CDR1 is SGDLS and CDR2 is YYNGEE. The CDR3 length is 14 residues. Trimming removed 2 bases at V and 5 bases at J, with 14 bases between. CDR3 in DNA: TGTGCCAGCAGCGTTACCCCAGGGCCGCACGAGCAGTACTTC. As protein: CASSVTPGPHEQYF.

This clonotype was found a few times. CDR3 amino acids: CASTYRVISPLHF. In nucleotides, the CDR3 is TGTGCCAGCACGTACAGGGTTATTTCACCCCTCCACTTT. J is TRBJ1-6 and V is TRBV6-4; TRBD1 is a possible D gene (6 bases). V was pared by 7 bases and J by 9 bases, with 13 bases between. This CDR3 is built from 13 residues. CDR1 is MRHNA and CDR2 is SNTAGT in the germline V gene.

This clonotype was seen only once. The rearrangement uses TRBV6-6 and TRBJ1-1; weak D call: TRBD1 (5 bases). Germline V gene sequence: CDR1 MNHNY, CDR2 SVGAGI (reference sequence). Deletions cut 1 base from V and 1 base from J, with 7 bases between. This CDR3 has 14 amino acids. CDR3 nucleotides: TGTGCCAGCAGTTACTGGGGCGAGAACACTGAAGCTTTCTTT. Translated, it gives CASSYWGENTEAFF.

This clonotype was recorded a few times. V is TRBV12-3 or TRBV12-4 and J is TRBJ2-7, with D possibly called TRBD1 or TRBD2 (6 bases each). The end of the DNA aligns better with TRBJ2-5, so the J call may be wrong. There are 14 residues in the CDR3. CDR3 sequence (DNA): TGTGCCAGCAGTTTTCGGGGGAGAGGGGGGACCCAGTACTTC. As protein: CASSFRGRGGTQYF.

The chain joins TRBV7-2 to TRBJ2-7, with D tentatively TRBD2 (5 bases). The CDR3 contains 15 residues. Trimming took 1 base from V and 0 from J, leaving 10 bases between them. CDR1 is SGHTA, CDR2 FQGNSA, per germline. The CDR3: CASSLGSTSSYEQYF. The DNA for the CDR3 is TGTGCCAGCAGCTTAGGAAGTACTAGCTCCTACGAGCAGTACTTC.

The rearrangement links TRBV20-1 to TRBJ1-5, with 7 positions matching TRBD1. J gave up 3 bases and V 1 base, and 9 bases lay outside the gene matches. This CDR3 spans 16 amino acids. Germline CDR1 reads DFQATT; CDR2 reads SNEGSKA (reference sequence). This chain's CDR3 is CSARGRQGLSNQPQHF. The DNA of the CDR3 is TGCAGTGCTAGAGGAAGACAGGGCCTTTCCAATCAGCCCCAGCATTTT.

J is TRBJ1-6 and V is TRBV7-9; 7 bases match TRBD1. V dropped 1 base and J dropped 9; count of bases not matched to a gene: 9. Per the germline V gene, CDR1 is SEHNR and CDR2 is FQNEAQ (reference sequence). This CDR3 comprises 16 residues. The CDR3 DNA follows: TGTGCCAGCAGCTTAGAGGGCAGGGGGGATTCTTCACCCCTCCACTTT. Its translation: CASSLEGRGDSSPLHF.

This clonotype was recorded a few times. This CDR3 reads CASSTGTGGGDSNQPQHF. DNA of the CDR3: TGTGCCAGCAGCACCGGGACAGGGGGAGGAGACAGCAATCAGCCCCAGCATTTT. This chain links TRBV28 with TRBJ1-5; 11 bases are shared with TRBD1. V lost 6 bases to trimming and J lost 1 base; unmatched junction nucleotides: 11. The CDR3 has 18 amino acids. From germline, CDR1 is MDHEN and CDR2 SYDVKM.

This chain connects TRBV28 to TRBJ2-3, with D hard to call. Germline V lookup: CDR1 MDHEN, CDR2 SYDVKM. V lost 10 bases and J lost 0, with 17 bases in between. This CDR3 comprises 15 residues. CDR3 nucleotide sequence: TGTGCCACAAAAGAGTGGACCCCAAGCACAGATACGCAGTATTTT. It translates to CATKEWTPSTDTQYF.